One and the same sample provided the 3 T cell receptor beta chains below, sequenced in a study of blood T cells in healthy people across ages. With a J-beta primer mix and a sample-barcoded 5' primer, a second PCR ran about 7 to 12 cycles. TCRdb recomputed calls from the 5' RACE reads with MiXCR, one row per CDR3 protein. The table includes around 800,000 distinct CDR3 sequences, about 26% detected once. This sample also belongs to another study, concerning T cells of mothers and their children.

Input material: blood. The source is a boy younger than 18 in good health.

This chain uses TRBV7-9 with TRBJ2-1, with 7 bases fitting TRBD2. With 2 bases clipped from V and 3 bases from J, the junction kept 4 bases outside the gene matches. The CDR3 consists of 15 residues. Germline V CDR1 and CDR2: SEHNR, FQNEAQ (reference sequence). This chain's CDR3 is CASSLQRGLYNEQFF. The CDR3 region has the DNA TGTGCCAGCAGCTTACAGCGGGGACTCTACAATGAGCAGTTCTTC.

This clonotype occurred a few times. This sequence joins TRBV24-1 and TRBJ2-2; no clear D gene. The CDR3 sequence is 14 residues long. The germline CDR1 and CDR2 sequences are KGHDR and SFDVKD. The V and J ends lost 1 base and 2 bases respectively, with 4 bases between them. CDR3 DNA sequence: TGTGCCACCAGTGATTTTCGTAACACCGGGGAGCTGTTTTTT. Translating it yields CATSDFRNTGELFF.

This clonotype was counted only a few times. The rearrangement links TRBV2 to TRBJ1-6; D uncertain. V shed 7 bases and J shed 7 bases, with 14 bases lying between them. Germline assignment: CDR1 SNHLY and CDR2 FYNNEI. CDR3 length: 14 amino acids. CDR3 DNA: TGTGCCAGCACCCGAGATGTGGGAAATTCACCCCTCCACTTT. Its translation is CASTRDVGNSPLHF.